A single sample is the source of the 25 T cell receptor beta chains below, sequenced in a study of early T cells in non-severe SARS-CoV-2 infection. TCRdb called the 5' RACE reads again in MiXCR, with one record for every CDR3 protein. The profile shows approximately 45,000 distinct CDR3 sequences, approximately 6.9% of them singletons. Sequenced material: whole blood. The receptor set was obtained from an adult who was a healthcare worker with PCR-confirmed SARS-CoV-2 infection or an uninfected control (not recorded which).

The chain carries TRBV3-1 and TRBJ2-1; D ambiguous. Trimming stripped 4 bases from V and 5 bases from J, with 12 bases between. This CDR3 comprises 14 residues. Germline V gives CDR1 LGHDT, CDR2 YNNKEL (reference sequence). CDR3 coding DNA: TGTGCCAGCAGCCTATTTGGCGCAGACAATGAGCAGTTCTTC. This codes for CASSLFGADNEQFF.

In its sample, this clonotype was seen a few times. CDR3 amino acids: CSARQTIGTDTQYF. As DNA, the CDR3 is TGCAGTGCTCGACAGACCATCGGCACAGATACGCAGTATTTT. This chain connects TRBV20-1 to TRBJ2-3; the D gene is possibly TRBD1 (5 bases). The germline gives CDR1 DFQATT, CDR2 SNEGSKA (reference sequence). CDR3 length: 14 amino acids. V lost 5 bases to trimming and J lost 1 base, with 13 bases between them.

The gene calls are TRBV5-4 and TRBJ2-1; TRBD1 agrees at 7 bases. Germline V gene sequence: CDR1 SGHNT, CDR2 YYREEE (reference sequence). The V gene end was trimmed by 4 bases and the J gene end by 3 bases; junction bases not matched to a gene: 13. The CDR3 consists of 17 residues. The CDR3 DNA reads as TGTGCCAGCAGCCAAATGGTAGGGGGCGTAAACTACAATGAGCAGTTCTTC. Its translation is CASSQMVGGVNYNEQFF.

At least ten counts were recorded for this clonotype. The V gene is TRBV20-1, the J gene TRBJ1-1, with D possibly TRBD1 on 5 matching bases. V gave up 4 bases and J gave up 0 bases, with 12 bases separating them. Germline V gene lookup returns CDR1 DFQATT and CDR2 SNEGSKA (reference sequence). CDR3 length equals 14 residues. The CDR3 region is CSATGLRLNTEAFF. The CDR3 nucleotides read TGCAGTGCTACAGGGTTAAGGCTGAACACTGAAGCTTTCTTT.

This clonotype occurred many times. The rearrangement joins TRBV5-1 to TRBJ1-1; D not certain. Germline V gives CDR1 SGHRS, CDR2 YFSETQ. Deletions cut 0 bases from V and 4 bases from J, with 7 bases between. This CDR3 spans 13 amino acids. Written as DNA, the CDR3 is TGCGCCAGCAGCTTGGACGTGACCACTGAAGCTTTCTTT. The encoded protein is CASSLDVTTEAFF.

This clonotype appeared a few times. The chain links TRBV6-1 to TRBJ1-1; D unclear. Germline-derived CDR1 and CDR2 are MNHNS and SASEGT. The CDR3 totals 15 residues. Trimming pared 5 bases from V and 0 bases from J, leaving 13 bases between. The DNA for the CDR3 is TGTGCCAGCAGTATGCGGACCATTATGAACACTGAAGCTTTCTTT. Encoded protein: CASSMRTIMNTEAFF.

The rearrangement joins TRBV5-4 to TRBJ2-3, with a weak D call TRBD2 (6 bases). CDR1 is SGHNT, CDR2 YYREEE, per germline (reference sequence). The CDR3 loop spans 15 amino acids. Trimming shortened V by 2 bases and J by 1 base, and 11 bases separated the two germline ends. Here the CDR3 reads CASSFGIAGTDTQYF. CDR3 nucleotides: TGTGCCAGCAGCTTCGGGATAGCGGGCACAGATACGCAGTATTTT.

The CDR3 here is CASSSTGYNEQFF. The DNA for the CDR3 is TGTGCCAGCAGCTCGACGGGGTACAATGAGCAGTTCTTC. This sequence joins TRBV7-3 and TRBJ2-1, with D possibly TRBD2 on 5 matching bases. V was trimmed by 4 bases and J by 4 bases, leaving 8 bases between them. Germline V lookup: CDR1 SGHTA, CDR2 FQGTGA. The CDR3 loop spans 13 amino acids.

J is TRBJ2-3 and V is TRBV5-1, with D possibly being TRBD2 (6 bases). The CDR3 is 15 residues long. Germline values: CDR1 SGHRS, CDR2 YFSETQ. The V end lost 5 bases, the J end lost 1 base, and 14 bases lay between the germline ends. As DNA, the CDR3 is TGCGCCAGCAGTAAGGGACTCCCCCGCACAGATACGCAGTATTTT. It encodes CASSKGLPRTDTQYF.

The chain has TRBV20-1 and TRBJ2-7; possible D gene TRBD1, 6 bases. Per the germline V gene, CDR1 is DFQATT and CDR2 is SNEGSKA (reference sequence). The CDR3 spans 14 residues. The V end lost 3 bases, the J end lost 2 bases, and 14 bases lay between the germline ends. The CDR3 reads CSARAGAPAYEQYF. In nucleotides, the CDR3 is TGCAGTGCTAGGGCAGGGGCTCCAGCCTACGAGCAGTACTTC.

This clonotype came up many times. CDR3 bases: TGTGCCAGCAGCTTCAACCGACAGGGGGGCTACGAGCAGTACTTC. This translates into CASSFNRQGGYEQYF. V is TRBV11-2 and J is TRBJ2-7; 9 bases are shared with TRBD1. Trimming took 3 bases from V and 3 from J; bases not matched to a gene: 6. The CDR3 runs 15 residues. The germline gives CDR1 SGHAT, CDR2 FQNNGV.

This clonotype showed up just a few times. V is TRBV30 and J is TRBJ2-6; D uncertain. V was trimmed by 0 bases and J by 1 base, leaving 7 bases between them. Germline loops: CDR1 GTSNPN, CDR2 SVGIG (reference sequence). The CDR3 runs 15 residues. The chain's CDR3 is CAWSVRQSGANVLTF. CDR3 nucleotides: TGTGCCTGGAGTGTAAGGCAGTCTGGGGCCAACGTCCTGACTTTC.

DNA of the CDR3: TGTGCCAGCTCACCCGGGGGAGACGGAAACACCATATATTTT. Amino acids: CASSPGGDGNTIYF. This chain links TRBV18 with TRBJ1-3; D may be TRBD1 (5 bases). CDR1 is KGHSH and CDR2 is LQKENI in the germline V gene. Trimming took 3 bases from V and 4 from J, leaving 10 bases between them. This CDR3 has 14 amino acids.

In the case of this clonotype: Compared with germline, one end of the junction differs, possibly owing to a read error. The chain couples TRBV10-3 to TRBJ1-3; D possibly corresponds to TRBD1 (6 bases). This CDR3 contains 13 residues. The germline CDR1 and CDR2 sequences are ENHRY and SYGVKD. CDR3 in DNA: TGTGCCATCAGGGACAGCTCTGGAAACACCATATGTTTT. Translating it yields CAIRDSSGNTICF.

This clonotype has at least ten counts. The chain carries TRBV5-1 and TRBJ1-3, with D unresolved. Trimming left V 2 bases short and J 0 bases short, with 3 bases between. Germline V gene lookup returns CDR1 SGHRS and CDR2 YFSETQ. The CDR3 loop spans 13 amino acids. CDR3 sequence: CASSLNSGNTIYF. The CDR3 nucleotides read TGCGCCAGCAGCTTAAACTCTGGAAACACCATATATTTT.

A remark on this clonotype: This may stem from a read error, because a much larger clone lies one nucleotide away. The chain employs TRBV6-6 and TRBJ1-1; 9 positions match TRBD1. Germline-derived CDR1 and CDR2 are MNHNY and SVGAGI (reference sequence). V trimming: 7 bases; J trimming: 6 bases; junction bases outside the gene matches: 9. The CDR3 length is 14 residues. In DNA, the CDR3 is TGTGCCAGCACCAAAGAACAGGGGGCCCCTGAAGCTTTCTTT. This codes for CASTKEQGAPEAFF.

This clonotype was seen a handful of times. This chain connects TRBV29-1 to TRBJ2-1; the D gene is possibly TRBD1 (6 bases). The V end lost 4 bases, the J end lost 3 bases, and 13 bases lay between the germline ends. The V gene's germline CDR1 is SQVTM and CDR2 ANQGSEA. The CDR3 sequence is 14 residues long. CDR3 sequence: CSVAVGAVYNEQFF. For the CDR3, the DNA is TGCAGCGTTGCCGTGGGGGCCGTCTACAATGAGCAGTTCTTC.

The table lists this clonotype with many counts. The chain has TRBV5-1 and TRBJ2-7; no reliable D call. The V end was cut by 0 bases, the J end by 3 bases, with 7 bases between. The germline CDR1 and CDR2 sequences are SGHRS and YFSETQ. The CDR3 has 13 amino acids. This CDR3 reads CASSLGRVYEQYF. The CDR3 DNA follows: TGCGCCAGCAGCTTGGGAAGGGTCTACGAGCAGTACTTC.

This clonotype was observed at least ten times. The J gene is TRBJ1-1, the V gene TRBV20-1; TRBD1 might be the D (6 bases). The germline V gene encodes CDR1 DFQATT and CDR2 SNEGSKA (reference sequence). This CDR3 has 14 amino acids. V lost 2 bases to trimming and J lost 1 base, with 11 bases between them. The CDR3 spells CSARRGGENTEAFF. The CDR3 bases are TGCAGTGCTAGAAGGGGGGGGGAGAACACTGAAGCTTTCTTT.

The J gene is TRBJ2-3, the V gene TRBV20-1; 8 bases agree with TRBD2. This CDR3 has 15 residues. Germline V lookup: CDR1 DFQATT, CDR2 SNEGSKA (reference sequence). J lost 1 base, V lost 1 base, and 4 bases had no gene match. As DNA, the CDR3 is TGCAGTGCTAGAGCGGAAGCGGGGGGCACAGATACGCAGTATTTT. This gives the protein CSARAEAGGTDTQYF.

Ten or more counts support this clonotype. The chain has TRBV24-1 and TRBJ2-5; D is uncertain. CDR3 size: 15 residues. Trimming took off 2 bases at V and 2 bases at J, with 11 bases between the two ends. Looked up from germline, CDR1 is KGHDR and CDR2 is SFDVKD. DNA for the CDR3: TGTGCCACCAGTGATTCAGGACGCCTTCAAGAGACCCAGTACTTC. This encodes CATSDSGRLQETQYF.

The J gene is TRBJ2-5, the V gene TRBV4-2; TRBD2 matches 8 bases. Germline values: CDR1 LGHNA, CDR2 YNFKEQ. The V gene end was trimmed by 1 base and the J gene end by 2 bases; junction bases not matched to a gene: 6. This CDR3 has 16 residues. The CDR3 coding sequence is TGTGCCAGCAGCCAAGTAACCAGCGGGGGACAAGAGACCCAGTACTTC. As protein: CASSQVTSGGQETQYF.

This rearrangement joins TRBV6-1 to TRBJ2-5; a weak D match, TRBD2 (5 bases). Germline CDR1 reads MNHNS; CDR2 reads SASEGT. Between the trimmed V and J ends, which lost 2 bases and 5 bases, there was a span of 9 bases. The CDR3 consists of 13 residues. CDR3 protein: CASSENWRETQYF. The CDR3 nucleotides are TGTGCCAGCAGTGAAAACTGGAGGGAGACCCAGTACTTC.

The table lists this clonotype with many counts. This chain uses TRBV18 with TRBJ2-1, with TRBD1 as a possible D gene (5 bases). Per germline, CDR1 KGHSH and CDR2 LQKENI. This CDR3 comprises 16 residues. V shed 2 bases and J shed 2 bases, with 13 bases lying between them. The CDR3: CASSPTGRVTYNEQFF. The CDR3 DNA reads as TGTGCCAGCTCACCAACTGGCAGGGTTACCTACAATGAGCAGTTCTTC. Full variable domain (outside the CDR3, taken from reference TRBV18 and TRBJ2-1): NAGVMQNPRHLVRRRGQEARLRCSPMKGHSHVYWYRQLPEEGLKFMVYLQKENIIDESGMPKERFSAEFPKEGPSILRIQQVVRGDSAAYFCASSPTGRVTYNEQFFGPGTRLTVL.

The gene calls are TRBV11-2 and TRBJ2-1, with TRBD2 matching 13 bases. V lost 5 bases, J lost 2 bases, and 3 bases stayed unmatched. Germline V CDR1 and CDR2: SGHAT, FQNNGV. CDR3 length equals 16 residues. CDR3 bases: TGTGCCAGCAGCCCGGGACTAGCGGGGACCTACAATGAGCAGTTCTTC. The encoded protein is CASSPGLAGTYNEQFF.